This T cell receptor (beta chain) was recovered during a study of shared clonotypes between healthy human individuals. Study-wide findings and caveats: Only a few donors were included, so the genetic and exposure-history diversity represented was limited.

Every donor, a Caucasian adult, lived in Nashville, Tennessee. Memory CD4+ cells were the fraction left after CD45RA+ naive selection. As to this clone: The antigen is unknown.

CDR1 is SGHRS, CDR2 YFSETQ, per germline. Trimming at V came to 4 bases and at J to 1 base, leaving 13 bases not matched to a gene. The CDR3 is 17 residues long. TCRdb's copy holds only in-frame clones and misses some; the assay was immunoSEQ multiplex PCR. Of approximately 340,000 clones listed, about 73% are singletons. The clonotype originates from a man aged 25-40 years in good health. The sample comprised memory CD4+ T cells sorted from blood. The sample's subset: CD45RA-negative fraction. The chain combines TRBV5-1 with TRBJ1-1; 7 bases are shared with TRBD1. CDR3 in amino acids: CASSPFPQGQRNTEAFF. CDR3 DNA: TGCGCCAGCAGCCCATTCCCACAGGGGCAAAGGAACACTGAAGCTTTCTTT. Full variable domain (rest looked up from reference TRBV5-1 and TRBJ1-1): KAGVTQTPRYLIKTRGQQVTLSCSPISGHRSVSWYQQTPGQGLQFLFEYFSETQRNKGNFPGRFSGRQFSNSRSEMNVSTLELGDSALYLCASSPFPQGQRNTEAFFGQGTRLTVV.